This T cell receptor (beta chain) was captured in a study of PD-L1 blockade in urothelial cancer. Across the whole study: Of prior chemotherapy regimens, patients had received between 0 and 3.

Here immunoSEQ multiplex PCR was the method, and the copy in TCRdb shows in-frame clones only, minus some. The table has about 38,000 clones, 85% seen once. Time point indicated: pretreatment peripheral blood. The number of samples from each patient was between 1 and 8, taken pretreatment and on-treatment. This TCR came from a man older than 75 with urothelial cancer. The sample consisted of PBMCs, taken around atezolizumab (anti-PD-L1) treatment.

CDR3 protein: CASSPPRGAQYGYTF. The CDR3 DNA is TGTGCCAGCAGCCCCCCTCGGGGGGCGCAATATGGCTACACCTTC. The chain carries TRBV28 and TRBJ1-2; tentatively, D is TRBD1 (6 bases). V lost 6 bases and J lost 5, with 19 bases in between. Per germline, CDR1 MDHEN and CDR2 SYDVKM. This CDR3 has 15 amino acids.